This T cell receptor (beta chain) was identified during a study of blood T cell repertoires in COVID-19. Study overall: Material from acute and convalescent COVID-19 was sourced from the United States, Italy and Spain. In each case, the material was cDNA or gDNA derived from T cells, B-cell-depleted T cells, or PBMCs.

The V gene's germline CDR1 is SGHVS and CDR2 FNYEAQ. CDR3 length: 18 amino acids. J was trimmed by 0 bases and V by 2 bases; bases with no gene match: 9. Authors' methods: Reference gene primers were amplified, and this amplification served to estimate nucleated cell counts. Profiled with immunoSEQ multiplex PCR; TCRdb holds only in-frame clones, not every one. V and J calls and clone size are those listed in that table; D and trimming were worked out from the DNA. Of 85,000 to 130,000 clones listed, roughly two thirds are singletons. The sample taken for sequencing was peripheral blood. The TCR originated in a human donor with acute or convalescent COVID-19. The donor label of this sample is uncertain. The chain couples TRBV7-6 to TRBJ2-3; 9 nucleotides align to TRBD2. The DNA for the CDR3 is TGTGCCAGCAGCTTAACCCTCAGCGGGGGGCTGAGCACAGATACGCAGTATTTT. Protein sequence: CASSLTLSGGLSTDTQYF.